A single sample is the source of the 28 T cell receptor beta chains below, sequenced in a study of blood T cell repertoires in COVID-19. The assay was immunoSEQ multiplex PCR, and TCRdb's table has in-frame clones only and misses some. The sample contains about 56,000 clones, approximately 88% of which appear only once. Specimen: peripheral blood. These receptors were obtained from a human donor in a cohort sampled during active COVID-19.

The rearrangement joins TRBV12-3 or TRBV12-4 to TRBJ1-3; D call uncertain. The CDR3 spans 11 residues. With 5 bases removed from V and 3 bases from J, the gap between germline ends came to 2 bases. The CDR3 protein is CASSLGNTIYF. The CDR3 nucleotides are TGTGCCAGCAGTCTTGGAAACACCATATATTTT.

The chain links TRBV3-1 (or the pseudogene TRBV3-2) to TRBJ2-7, with 7 nucleotides matching TRBD2. Germline V CDR1 and CDR2: LGHDT, YNNKEL (reference sequence). Trimming took 3 bases from V and 1 from J; bases not matched to a gene: 9. This CDR3 contains 16 residues. The DNA of the CDR3 is TGTGCCAGCAGCCAGGGGACGGGAGGAGCTTCCTACGAGCAGTACTTC. Translation: CASSQGTGGASYEQYF.

The gene calls are TRBV6-2 or TRBV6-3 and TRBJ1-6; tentative D call: TRBD1 (5 bases). Germline V gene data show CDR1 as MNHEY and CDR2 as SVGEGT. V lost 4 bases and J 7 bases, leaving 14 bases between the germline ends. CDR3 size: 15 residues. The CDR3 reads CASSSGQGLNSPLHF. CDR3 DNA: TGTGCCAGCAGTTCAGGTCAGGGTTTGAATTCACCCCTCCACTTT.

The chain links TRBV12-3 or TRBV12-4 to TRBJ2-7; 7 positions match TRBD1. This CDR3 spans 12 amino acids. V lost 6 bases, J lost 3 bases, and 2 bases stayed unmatched. CDR3 amino acids: CASRGDSYEQYF. The CDR3 DNA follows: TGTGCCAGCAGGGGGGACAGCTACGAGCAGTACTTC.

This chain uses TRBV4-2 with TRBJ1-2, with TRBD1 matching 7 bases. In germline, CDR1 is LGHNA, CDR2 YNFKEQ. This CDR3 is built from 16 residues. The V gene end was trimmed by 4 bases and the J gene end by 5 bases; junction bases not matched to a gene: 13. For the CDR3, the DNA is TGTGCCAGCAGCCCAACAGGGGAGAGAGAGTGGTATGGCTACACCTTC. This sequence encodes CASSPTGEREWYGYTF.

The chain joins TRBV30 to TRBJ2-7, with 8 bases aligning to TRBD2. CDR1 is GTSNPN and CDR2 is SVGIG in the germline V gene (reference sequence). The J segment lost 5 bases and the V segment lost 0 bases, leaving 9 bases of the junction unmatched. This CDR3 has 15 amino acids. The CDR3 loop reads CAWSVGSGVLNEQYF. In DNA, the CDR3 is TGTGCCTGGAGTGTAGGTAGCGGGGTTTTGAACGAGCAGTACTTC.

The V gene is TRBV7-6, the J gene TRBJ1-6, with a weak D call TRBD1 (6 bases). The germline V gene has CDR1 SGHVS and CDR2 FNYEAQ. The CDR3 is 15 amino acids. V shed 3 bases and J shed 6 bases, with 12 bases lying between them. This CDR3 is CASSFKGDSNSPLHF. The CDR3, as DNA: TGTGCCAGCAGCTTTAAGGGGGATTCTAATTCACCCCTCCACTTT.

The chain employs TRBV18 and TRBJ2-5; 7 bases agree with TRBD2. Germline V gene data show CDR1 as KGHSH and CDR2 as LQKENI. CDR3 length: 14 amino acids. The V segment lost 0 bases and the J segment 4 bases; nucleotides outside the gene matches: 2. This chain's CDR3 is CASSPPPGGETQYF. The CDR3 coding sequence is TGTGCCAGCTCACCACCGCCGGGGGGAGAGACCCAGTACTTC.

The chain uses TRBV5-1 and TRBJ1-6, with TRBD1 matching 7 bases. This CDR3 has 16 amino acids. V shed 2 bases and J 0 bases; nucleotides not matched to a gene: 2. Germline lookup yields CDR1 SGHRS and CDR2 YFSETQ. The CDR3 bases are TGCGCCAGCAGCTTCGGGACAGACTCCTATAATTCACCCCTCCACTTT. Translated: CASSFGTDSYNSPLHF.

This chain links TRBV6-2 or TRBV6-3 with TRBJ1-5, with 12 bases fitting TRBD1. Germline V gene data show CDR1 as MNHEY and CDR2 as SVGEGT. Germline trimming cut 5 bases from V and 6 bases from J; bases unmatched to any gene: 11. This CDR3 is 17 amino acids long. Written as DNA, the CDR3 is TGTGCCAGCAGTATAGTCCGGGACAGGGGGCTTGTTCAGCCCCAGCATTTT. It encodes CASSIVRDRGLVQPQHF.

The chain combines TRBV3-1 (or the pseudogene TRBV3-2) with TRBJ2-1, with D perhaps TRBD1 (5 bases). CDR1 is LGHDT and CDR2 is YNNKEL in the germline V gene (reference sequence). This CDR3 spans 15 amino acids. The V and J ends lost 4 bases and 4 bases respectively, with 14 bases between them. The CDR3 DNA is TGTGCCAGCAGCCTGACAGCTGCTGGTTACAATGAGCAGTTCTTC. It translates to CASSLTAAGYNEQFF.

The chain is built from TRBV20-1 and TRBJ2-5; perhaps TRBD1 as D (5 bases). V lost 4 bases, J lost 5 bases, and 8 bases lay in between. The germline gives CDR1 DFQATT, CDR2 SNEGSKA (reference sequence). The CDR3 consists of 11 residues. CDR3 sequence reads: CSAIPGETQYF. Here the CDR3 DNA reads TGCAGTGCTATCCCAGGGGAGACCCAGTACTTC.

The chain has TRBV7-2 and TRBJ2-1; a possible D gene is TRBD2 (5 bases). CDR3 length equals 15 residues. The germline V gene encodes CDR1 SGHTA and CDR2 FQGNSA. Trimming pared 1 base from V and 0 bases from J, leaving 7 bases between. DNA for the CDR3: TGTGCCAGCAGCTTAGTGGGGAGCTCCTACAATGAGCAGTTCTTC. Residues: CASSLVGSSYNEQFF.

The gene calls are TRBV7-9 and TRBJ2-1; a possible D gene is TRBD2 (5 bases). Between the trimmed V and J ends, which lost 5 bases and 7 bases, there was a span of 21 bases. Germline V gene sequence: CDR1 SEHNR, CDR2 FQNEAQ (reference sequence). This CDR3 has 16 residues. The CDR3 spells CASSLMEVIGLNEQFF. The CDR3 DNA is TGTGCCAGCAGCCTAATGGAGGTGATTGGGCTAAATGAGCAGTTCTTC.

V is TRBV3-1 (or the pseudogene TRBV3-2) and J is TRBJ1-5; D gene unclear. The CDR3 covers 17 residues. Germline V lookup: CDR1 LGHDT, CDR2 YNNKEL (reference sequence). V lost 2 bases to trimming and J lost 2 bases, with 16 bases between them. CDR3 loop: CASSQRVGGKGNQPQHF. Here the CDR3 DNA reads TGTGCCAGCAGCCAACGGGTTGGAGGGAAGGGCAATCAGCCCCAGCATTTT.

The rearrangement links TRBV2 to TRBJ1-5; TRBD1 is a possible D gene (5 bases). Between the trimmed V and J ends, which lost 3 bases and 2 bases, there was a span of 14 bases. The CDR3 covers 16 residues. The germline CDR1 and CDR2 sequences are SNHLY and FYNNEI. CDR3: CASSDRGGTGNQPQHF. Here the CDR3 DNA reads TGTGCCAGCAGTGACCGGGGGGGGACGGGCAATCAGCCCCAGCATTTT.

This chain joins TRBV30 and TRBJ1-2; possible D gene TRBD1, 5 bases. The CDR3 sequence is 12 residues long. Germline-derived CDR1 and CDR2 are GTSNPN and SVGIG (reference sequence). Deletions cut 5 bases from V and 8 bases from J, with 15 bases between. In nucleotides, the CDR3 is TGTGCCTGGGAGACCAGGGCCAGGGGCTACACCTTC. It translates to CAWETRARGYTF.

This clone was found a few times. This rearrangement joins TRBV4-2 to TRBJ2-2; D gene ambiguous. Germline-derived CDR1 and CDR2 are LGHNA and YNFKEQ. The CDR3 spans 14 residues. V lost 4 bases and J lost 5, with 11 bases in between. CDR3 sequence: CASSPLAGTGELFF. CDR3 sequence (DNA): TGTGCCAGCAGCCCTTTGGCAGGTACCGGGGAGCTGTTTTTT.

The V and J genes are TRBV10-1 and TRBJ2-5; 10 bases line up with TRBD1. The CDR3 extends over 14 amino acids. Trimming took 2 bases from V and 9 from J; bases not matched to a gene: 6. The V gene's germline CDR1 is WNHNN and CDR2 SYGVQD (reference sequence). The CDR3 sequence: CASSETGTGVPQYF. The CDR3 DNA follows: TGCGCCAGCAGTGAGACCGGGACAGGGGTCCCCCAGTACTTC.

The chain is built from TRBV10-3 and TRBJ1-3, with D possibly TRBD1 on 5 matching bases. The CDR3 totals 15 residues. The V end was cut by 6 bases, the J end by 6 bases, with 18 bases between. Germline assignment: CDR1 ENHRY and CDR2 SYGVKD. The CDR3 sequence is CAIRVPDSPQNTIYF. The CDR3 DNA reads TGTGCCATCAGGGTACCCGACAGTCCCCAAAACACCATATATTTT.

The gene calls are TRBV23-1 and TRBJ1-2; possible D gene TRBD1, 6 bases. TRBV23-1 qualifies as an ORF whose function is uncertain. CDR3 size: 19 residues. The V gene lost 6 bases and the J gene lost 7 bases, with 33 bases spanning the gap. The CDR3 region has the DNA TGCGCCAGCAGCCTAACAGGGTCCTGGACCATTATAGTATCCTGTGGCTACACCTTC. It is translated as CASSLTGSWTIIVSCGYTF.

This chain uses TRBV18 with TRBJ2-7; 10 positions agree with TRBD1. Looked up from germline, CDR1 is KGHSH and CDR2 is LQKENI. V shed 3 bases, J shed 5 bases, and the junction held 7 bases outside the gene matches. This CDR3 contains 15 residues. CDR3 in DNA: TGTGCCAGCTCACCGCTGGGACAGGGGAGGAACGAGCAGTACTTC. Translated: CASSPLGQGRNEQYF.

The chain recombines TRBV4-1 with TRBJ2-7; TRBD1 agrees at 9 bases. With 3 bases clipped from V and 7 bases from J, the junction kept 13 bases outside the gene matches. This CDR3 has 16 amino acids. Per the germline V gene, CDR1 is MGHRA and CDR2 is YSYEKL. This CDR3 reads CASSHTPGQGSGEQYF. The CDR3 DNA sequence: TGCGCCAGCAGCCACACGCCGGGACAGGGATCAGGGGAGCAGTACTTC.

Written as DNA, the CDR3 is TGTGCCAGCTCCCTGAGTGGGGCGCCTTGGGAAAAACTGTTTTTT. This translates into CASSLSGAPWEKLFF. The chain is built from TRBV30 and TRBJ1-4; D is perhaps TRBD1 (5 bases). Germline lookup yields CDR1 GTSNPN and CDR2 SVGIG (reference sequence). The V end lost 8 bases, the J end lost 8 bases, and 24 bases lay between the germline ends. This CDR3 has 15 amino acids.

This clone was seen just once. The chain uses TRBV6-5 and TRBJ2-7; 8 nucleotides line up with TRBD2. This CDR3 has 14 amino acids. Per the germline V gene, CDR1 is MNHEY and CDR2 is SVGAGI. V dropped 0 bases and J dropped 4; count of bases not matched to a gene: 2. The CDR3 reads CASSYSGTRYEQYF. CDR3 bases: TGTGCCAGCAGTTACTCTGGGACTAGATACGAGCAGTACTTC.

The genes are TRBV5-4 and TRBJ2-7; D perhaps matches TRBD1 (6 bases). V dropped 0 bases and J dropped 2 bases, with 9 bases sitting between them. Germline V gives CDR1 SGHNT, CDR2 YYREEE (reference sequence). CDR3 length: 14 residues. The CDR3 DNA is TGTGCCAGCAGCTTGGTTGCAGGGGCCTACGAGCAGTACTTC. This gives the protein CASSLVAGAYEQYF.

V and J are TRBV19 and TRBJ2-6, with D hard to call. This CDR3 spans 16 amino acids. V shed 1 base and J shed 1 base, with 8 bases lying between them. Germline V gene data show CDR1 as LNHDA and CDR2 as SQIVND (reference sequence). The CDR3 DNA is TGTGCCAGTAGTATAGGTGTCCAGTCTGGGGCCAACGTCCTGACTTTC. Residues: CASSIGVQSGANVLTF.

This clone has just one count. The V gene is TRBV30, the J gene TRBJ1-2, with D possibly TRBD1 on 6 matching bases. The CDR3 has 11 residues. Trimming left V 3 bases short and J 7 bases short, with 9 bases between. Germline V CDR1 and CDR2: GTSNPN, SVGIG (reference sequence). CDR3 sequence (DNA): TGTGCCTGGAGAGGGGGTAGTGGCTACACCTTC. This gives the protein CAWRGGSGYTF. Based on the CDR3 plus reference TRBV30 and TRBJ1-2, the full variable domain is SQTIHQWPATLVQPVGSPLSLECTVEGTSNPNLYWYRQAAGRGLQLLFYSVGIGQISSEVPQNLSASRPQDRQFILSSKKLLLSDSGFYLCAWRGGSGYTFGSGTRLTVV.